Shown below are 5 T cell receptor beta chains from a single sample sequenced in a study of cytomegalovirus exposure and HLA in healthy donors. In the PCR, 60 Vbeta and 13 Jbeta primers were used. TCRdb keeps only in-frame clones here, not all; method: immunoSEQ multiplex PCR. The top ten clones hold about 0.39% of a sample with 150,000 or so clones, 84% of them seen once. Sample: PBMCs. The receptors originated from a boy aged 2-9 years in good health and CMV-seronegative.

The J gene is TRBJ2-2, the V gene TRBV6-6, with no clear D. Trimming took 1 base from V and 2 from J, leaving 5 bases between them. This CDR3 is built from 14 residues. Germline V gene lookup returns CDR1 MNHNY and CDR2 SVGAGI (reference sequence). CDR3 bases: TGTGCCAGCAGTTACTGGCTTAACACCGGGGAGCTGTTTTTT. Encoded protein: CASSYWLNTGELFF.

The chain recombines TRBV27 with TRBJ1-1; D is unresolved. CDR3 length: 15 residues. The V gene's germline CDR1 is MNHEY and CDR2 SMNVEV (reference sequence). V gave up 2 bases and J gave up 0 bases, with 10 bases separating them. CDR3 sequence: CASSLDHRMNTEAFF. CDR3 bases: TGTGCCAGCAGTTTAGATCACAGAATGAACACTGAAGCTTTCTTT.

This chain joins TRBV28 and TRBJ2-5; 10 bases match TRBD2. This CDR3 is built from 17 residues. Germline loops: CDR1 MDHEN, CDR2 SYDVKM. The V segment lost 5 bases and the J segment 7 bases; nucleotides outside the gene matches: 16. This CDR3 reads CASSEGLAETFPGTQYF. The CDR3 bases are TGTGCCAGCAGTGAAGGACTAGCGGAGACCTTCCCCGGGACCCAGTACTTC.

The J gene is TRBJ1-2, the V gene TRBV12-5; TRBD1 matches at 7 bases. The CDR3 is made up of 14 amino acids. J was trimmed by 4 bases and V by 1 base; bases with no gene match: 3. Germline assignment: CDR1 LGHNT and CDR2 FRNRAP. The CDR3 sequence: CASGLETGLYGYTF. As DNA, the CDR3 is TGTGCTAGTGGTTTGGAGACAGGGCTCTATGGCTACACCTTC.

This clone was seen just once. This chain links TRBV25-1 with TRBJ1-3; maybe TRBD1 (5 bases). The V end lost 1 base, the J end lost 9 bases, and 10 bases lay between the germline ends. The germline V gene has CDR1 MGHDK and CDR2 SYGVNS. The CDR3 has 13 residues. CDR3 nucleotides: TGTGCCAGCAGTGAATTTCAGGGTTCCACCATATATTTT. Translating gives CASSEFQGSTIYF.